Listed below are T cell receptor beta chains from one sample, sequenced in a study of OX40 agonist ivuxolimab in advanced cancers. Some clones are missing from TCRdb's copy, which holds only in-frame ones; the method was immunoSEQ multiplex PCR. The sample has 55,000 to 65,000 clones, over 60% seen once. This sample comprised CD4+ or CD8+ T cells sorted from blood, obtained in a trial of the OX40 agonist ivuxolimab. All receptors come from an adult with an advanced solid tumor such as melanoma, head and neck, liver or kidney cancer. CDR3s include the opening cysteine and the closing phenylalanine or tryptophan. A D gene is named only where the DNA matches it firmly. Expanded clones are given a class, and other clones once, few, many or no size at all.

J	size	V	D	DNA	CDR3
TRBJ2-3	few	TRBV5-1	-	TGCGCCAGCAGCCAGACGGATGGCCAGGATACGCAGTATTTT	CASSQTDGQDTQYF
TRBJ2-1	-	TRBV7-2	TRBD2	TGTGCCAGCAGCTTAATCGCGGGAGGGTACAATGAGCAGTTCTTC	CASSLIAGGYNEQFF
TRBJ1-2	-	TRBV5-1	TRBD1	TGCGCCAGCAGCCAGGGACAGGGGAGAGACTATGGCTACACCTTC	CASSQGQGRDYGYTF
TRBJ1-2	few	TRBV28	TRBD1	TGTGCCAGCTCGGACAGGGGCTATGGCTACACCTTC	CASSDRGYGYTF
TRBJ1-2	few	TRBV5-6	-	TGTGCCAGCAGCTTGGGCTACAGGGCCCGAGGGCCCTATGGCTACACCTTC	CASSLGYRARGPYGYTF
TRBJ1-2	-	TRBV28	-	TGTGCCAGCAGTTTACAACAGCAAAACTATGGCTACACCTTC	CASSLQQQNYGYTF
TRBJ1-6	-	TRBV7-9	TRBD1	TGTGCCAGCAGCCCCCACGGGACAGGGCTTAATTCACCCCTCCACTTT	CASSPHGTGLNSPLHF
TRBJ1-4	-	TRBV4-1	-	TGCGCCAGCAGCCAAGATCATGGAGTCACCAATGAAAAACTGTTTTTT	CASSQDHGVTNEKLFF
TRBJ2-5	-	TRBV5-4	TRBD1	TGTGCCAGCAGACCATCGACAGGGGGCGCGGGAGAGACCCAGTACTTC	CASRPSTGGAGETQYF
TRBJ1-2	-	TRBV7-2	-	TGTGCCAGCAGCCACCCAGGGTTCGACTATGGCTACACCTTC	CASSHPGFDYGYTF
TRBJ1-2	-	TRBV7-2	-	TGTGCCAGCAGCTCCAGGAGGGATTGGACTAACTATGGCTACACCTTC	CASSSRRDWTNYGYTF
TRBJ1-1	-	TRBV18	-	TGTGCCAGCTCACCACCGGTAGTTTACACTGAAGCTTTCTTT	CASSPPVVYTEAFF
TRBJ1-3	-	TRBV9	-	TGTGCCAGCAGCGTAGAAGGCCTCTCTGGAAACACCATATATTTT	CASSVEGLSGNTIYF
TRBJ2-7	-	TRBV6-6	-	TGTGCCAGCACGCGGATCAGGGGCTCCTACGAGCAGTACTTC	CASTRIRGSYEQYF
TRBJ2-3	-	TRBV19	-	TGTGCCAGTAGTATTGGAGGGCGCAGCACAGATACGCAGTATTTT	CASSIGGRSTDTQYF
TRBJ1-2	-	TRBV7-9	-	TGTGCCAGCAGCTTAGTGGCGGCCGGCTACACCTTC	CASSLVAAGYTF
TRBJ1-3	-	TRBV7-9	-	TGTGCCAGCAGCACAGGAGGAGGGTTCACTGGAAACACCATATATTTT	CASSTGGGFTGNTIYF
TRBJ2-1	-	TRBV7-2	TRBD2	TGTGCCAACAGCCGGAGCGGGGGTTACTCCTACAATGAGCAGTTCTTC	CANSRSGGYSYNEQFF
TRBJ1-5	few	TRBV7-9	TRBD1	TGTGCCAGCAGCTTGGGACAGGGCGGGGAGCCCCAGCATTTT	CASSLGQGGEPQHF
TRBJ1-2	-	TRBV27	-	TGTGCCAGCAGTTTCGGGGGGCGCGTAGGGGATGGCTACACCTTC	CASSFGGRVGDGYTF
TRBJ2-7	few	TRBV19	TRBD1	TGTGCCAGTACCATGGGACAGGGGTGGGAAGAGCAGTACTTC	CASTMGQGWEEQYF
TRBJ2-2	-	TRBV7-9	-	TGTGCCAGCAGCCGATCCGCGGCGGGTCTTCCGAACACCGGGGAGCTGTTTTTT	CASSRSAAGLPNTGELFF
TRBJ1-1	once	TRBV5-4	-	TGTGCCAGCAGCTTTCAGGGGAGGAACACTGAAGCTTTCTTT	CASSFQGRNTEAFF
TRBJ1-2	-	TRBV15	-	TGTGCCACCAGCAGAGAGACGGGCAGTGGTGGCTACACCTTC	CATSRETGSGGYTF
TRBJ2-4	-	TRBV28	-	TGTGCCAGCAGTCGCCCTCGTGACAACCTCCTACAAAACATTCAGTACTTC	CASSRPRDNLLQNIQYF
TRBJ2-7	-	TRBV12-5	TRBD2	TGTGCTAGTGGTTCAGGACTAGAAGTGAGTAGGTACGAGCAGTACTTC	CASGSGLEVSRYEQYF
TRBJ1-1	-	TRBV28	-	TGTGCCAGCAGAAGCGTGGACACTGAAGCTTTCTTT	CASRSVDTEAFF
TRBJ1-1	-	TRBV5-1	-	TGCGCCAGCAGCTTAGTTGCAGGGTCGTCTGAAGCTTTCTTT	CASSLVAGSSEAFF